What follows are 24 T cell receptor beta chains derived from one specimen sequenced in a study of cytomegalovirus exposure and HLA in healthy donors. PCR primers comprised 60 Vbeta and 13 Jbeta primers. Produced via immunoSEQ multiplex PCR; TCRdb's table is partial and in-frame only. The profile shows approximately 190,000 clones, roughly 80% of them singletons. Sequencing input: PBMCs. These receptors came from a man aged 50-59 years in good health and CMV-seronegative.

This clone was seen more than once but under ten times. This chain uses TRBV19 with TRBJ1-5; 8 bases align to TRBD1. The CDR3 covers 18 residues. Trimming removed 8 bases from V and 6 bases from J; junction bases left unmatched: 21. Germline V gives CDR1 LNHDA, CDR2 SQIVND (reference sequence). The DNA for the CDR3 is TGTGCCAGTCGATCTACCCAGGACAGGGCAGTGGTTTTTCAGCCCCAGCATTTT. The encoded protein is CASRSTQDRAVVFQPQHF.

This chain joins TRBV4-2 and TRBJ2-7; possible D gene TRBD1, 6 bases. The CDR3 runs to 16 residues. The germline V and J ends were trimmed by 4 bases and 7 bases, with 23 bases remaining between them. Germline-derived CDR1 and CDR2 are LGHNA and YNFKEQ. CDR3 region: CASSPPAQGPTGEQYF. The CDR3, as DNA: TGTGCCAGCAGCCCCCCCGCGCAGGGGCCTACGGGGGAGCAGTACTTC.

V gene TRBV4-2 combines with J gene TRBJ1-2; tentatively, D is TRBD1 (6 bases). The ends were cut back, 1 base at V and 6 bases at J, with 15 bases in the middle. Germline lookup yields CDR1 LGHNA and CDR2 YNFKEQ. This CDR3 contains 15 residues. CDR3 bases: TGTGCCAGCAGCCAAGTGGGGGGGCGTAGGGATGGCTACACCTTC. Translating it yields CASSQVGGRRDGYTF.

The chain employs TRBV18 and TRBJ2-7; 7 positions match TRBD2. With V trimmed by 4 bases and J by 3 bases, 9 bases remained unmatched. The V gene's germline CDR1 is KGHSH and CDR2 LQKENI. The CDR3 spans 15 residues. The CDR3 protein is CASSQGRGTDYEQYF. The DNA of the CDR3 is TGTGCCAGCTCACAGGGGCGGGGGACCGACTACGAGCAGTACTTC.

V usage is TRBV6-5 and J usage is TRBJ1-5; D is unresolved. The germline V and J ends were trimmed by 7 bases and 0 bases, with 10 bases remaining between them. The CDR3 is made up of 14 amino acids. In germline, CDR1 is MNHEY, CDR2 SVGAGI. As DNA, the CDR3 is TGTGCCAGCACCAACTCAATTAGCAATCAGCCCCAGCATTTT. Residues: CASTNSISNQPQHF.

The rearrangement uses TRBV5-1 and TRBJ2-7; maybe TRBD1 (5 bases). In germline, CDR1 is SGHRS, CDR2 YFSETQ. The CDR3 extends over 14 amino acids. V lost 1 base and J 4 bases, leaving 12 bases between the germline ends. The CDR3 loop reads CASSLHQGTYEQYF. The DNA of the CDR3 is TGCGCCAGCAGCTTGCATCAGGGAACGTACGAGCAGTACTTC.

The CDR3, as DNA: TGCGCCAGCAGCTTGGAGACTAGCGGGGTTCTTGGGACCCAGTACTTC. It encodes CASSLETSGVLGTQYF. The V gene is TRBV5-1, the J gene TRBJ2-5; 11 bases match TRBD2. After removal of 0 bases from V and 7 bases from J, the junction contained 8 bases not matched to a gene. CDR3 length: 16 amino acids. From germline, CDR1 is SGHRS and CDR2 YFSETQ. The full variable domain, with the rest looked up from reference TRBV5-1 and TRBJ2-5, is KAGVTQTPRYLIKTRGQQVTLSCSPISGHRSVSWYQQTPGQGLQFLFEYFSETQRNKGNFPGRFSGRQFSNSRSEMNVSTLELGDSALYLCASSLETSGVLGTQYFGPGTRLLVL.

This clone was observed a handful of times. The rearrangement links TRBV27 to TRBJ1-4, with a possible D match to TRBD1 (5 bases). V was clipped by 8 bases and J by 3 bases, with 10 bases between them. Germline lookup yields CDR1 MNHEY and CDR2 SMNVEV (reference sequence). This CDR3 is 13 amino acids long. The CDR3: CASRRGANEKLFF. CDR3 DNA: TGTGCCAGCCGGCGGGGGGCTAATGAAAAACTGTTTTTT.

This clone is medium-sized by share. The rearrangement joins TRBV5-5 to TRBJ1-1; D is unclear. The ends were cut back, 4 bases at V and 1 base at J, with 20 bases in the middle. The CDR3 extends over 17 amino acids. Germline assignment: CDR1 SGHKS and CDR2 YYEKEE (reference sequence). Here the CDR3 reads CASSDPAAGGKNTEAFF. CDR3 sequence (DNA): TGTGCCAGCAGCGATCCAGCGGCGGGTGGAAAGAACACTGAAGCTTTCTTT.

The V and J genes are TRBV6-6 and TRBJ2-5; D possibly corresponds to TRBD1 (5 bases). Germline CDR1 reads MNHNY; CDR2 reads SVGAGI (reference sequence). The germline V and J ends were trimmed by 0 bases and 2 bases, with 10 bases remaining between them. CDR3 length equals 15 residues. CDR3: CASSYSLSGQETQYF. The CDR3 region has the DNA TGTGCCAGCAGTTACTCGCTGTCAGGGCAAGAGACCCAGTACTTC.

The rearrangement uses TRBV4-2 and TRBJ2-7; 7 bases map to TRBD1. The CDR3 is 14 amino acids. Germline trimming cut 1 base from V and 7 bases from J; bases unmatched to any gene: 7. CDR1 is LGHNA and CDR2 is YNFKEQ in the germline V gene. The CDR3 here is CASSQGEGAIEQYF. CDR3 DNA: TGTGCCAGCAGCCAAGGCGAGGGGGCGATAGAGCAGTACTTC.

Written as DNA, the CDR3 is TGCGCCAGCAGCTGGAGCTCCTACGAGCAGTACTTC. Protein sequence: CASSWSSYEQYF. This chain joins TRBV5-1 and TRBJ2-7; D is unresolved. Germline CDR1 SGHRS, CDR2 YFSETQ. The CDR3 has 12 residues. Trimming left V 3 bases short and J 0 bases short, with 4 bases between.

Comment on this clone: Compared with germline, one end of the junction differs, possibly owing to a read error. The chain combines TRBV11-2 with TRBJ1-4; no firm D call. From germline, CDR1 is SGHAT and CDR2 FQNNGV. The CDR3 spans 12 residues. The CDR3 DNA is TGTGCCAGCAGCTGGGCTAATGAAAAACTGGTTTTT. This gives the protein CASSWANEKLVF.

CDR3 amino acids: CASGLVKTGSNSGNTIYF. In DNA, the CDR3 is TGTGCTAGTGGTTTGGTAAAGACAGGGAGCAACTCTGGAAACACCATATATTTT. This sequence joins TRBV12-5 and TRBJ1-3; TRBD1 agrees at 7 bases. The V segment lost 0 bases and the J segment 0 bases; nucleotides outside the gene matches: 8. The CDR3 runs 18 residues. Per the germline V gene, CDR1 is LGHNT and CDR2 is FRNRAP. Complete variable domain (other parts from reference TRBV12-5 and TRBJ1-3): DARVTQTPRHKVTEMGQEVTMRCQPILGHNTVFWYRQTMMQGLELLAYFRNRAPLDDSGMPKDRFSAEMPDATLATLKIQPSEPRDSAVYFCASGLVKTGSNSGNTIYFGEGSWLTVV.

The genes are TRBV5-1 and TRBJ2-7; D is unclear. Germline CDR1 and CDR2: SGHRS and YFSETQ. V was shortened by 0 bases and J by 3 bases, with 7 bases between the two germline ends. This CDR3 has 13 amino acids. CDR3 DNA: TGCGCCAGCAGCTTGGACTACGACTACGAGCAGTACTTC. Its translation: CASSLDYDYEQYF.

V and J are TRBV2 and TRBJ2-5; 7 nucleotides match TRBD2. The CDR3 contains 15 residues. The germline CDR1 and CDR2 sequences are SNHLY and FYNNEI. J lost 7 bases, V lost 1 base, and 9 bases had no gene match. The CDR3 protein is CASSEDGTSGGTQYF. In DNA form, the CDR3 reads TGTGCCAGCAGTGAAGATGGAACCTCGGGAGGGACCCAGTACTTC.

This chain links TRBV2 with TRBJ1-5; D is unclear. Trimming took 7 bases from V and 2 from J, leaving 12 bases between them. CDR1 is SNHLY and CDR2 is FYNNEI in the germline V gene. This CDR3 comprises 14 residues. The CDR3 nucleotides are TGTGCCAGCACCGAGGGTGTGGGCAATCAGCCCCAGCATTTT. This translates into CASTEGVGNQPQHF.

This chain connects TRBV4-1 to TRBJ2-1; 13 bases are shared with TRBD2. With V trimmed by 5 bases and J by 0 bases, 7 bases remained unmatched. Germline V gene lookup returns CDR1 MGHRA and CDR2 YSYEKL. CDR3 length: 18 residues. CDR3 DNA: TGCGCCAGCAGCTTCGGGACTAGCGGGGACAGCTCCTACAATGAGCAGTTCTTC. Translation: CASSFGTSGDSSYNEQFF.

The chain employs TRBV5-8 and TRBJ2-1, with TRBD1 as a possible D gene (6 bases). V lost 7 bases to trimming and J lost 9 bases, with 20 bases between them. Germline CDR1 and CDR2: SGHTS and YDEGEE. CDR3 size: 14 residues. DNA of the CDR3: TGTGCCAGCGGTACCGGGACCACCAGGGGTGAGCAGTTCTTC. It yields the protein CASGTGTTRGEQFF. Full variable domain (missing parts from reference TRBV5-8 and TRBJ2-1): EAGVTQSPTHLIKTRGQQATLRCSPISGHTSVYWYQQALGLGLQFLLWYDEGEERNRGNFPPRFSGRQFPNYSSELNVNALELEDSALYLCASGTGTTRGEQFFGPGTRLTVL.

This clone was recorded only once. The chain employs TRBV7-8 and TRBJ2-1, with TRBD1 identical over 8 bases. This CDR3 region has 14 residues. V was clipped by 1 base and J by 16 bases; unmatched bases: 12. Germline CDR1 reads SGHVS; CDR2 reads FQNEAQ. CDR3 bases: TGTGCCAGCAGCTTAGGCCAAGACAGGGGCCGAGGTTTCTTC. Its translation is CASSLGQDRGRGFF.

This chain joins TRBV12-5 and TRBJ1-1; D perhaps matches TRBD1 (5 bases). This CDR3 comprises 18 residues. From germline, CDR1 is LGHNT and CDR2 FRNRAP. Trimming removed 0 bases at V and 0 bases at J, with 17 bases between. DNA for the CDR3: TGTGCTAGTGGTTTGGTACTGGGAGGGGACGGGGTGAACACTGAAGCTTTCTTT. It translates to CASGLVLGGDGVNTEAFF.

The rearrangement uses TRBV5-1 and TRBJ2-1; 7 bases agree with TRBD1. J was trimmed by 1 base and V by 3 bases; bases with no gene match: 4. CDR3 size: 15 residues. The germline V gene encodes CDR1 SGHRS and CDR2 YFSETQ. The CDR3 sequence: CASSSAQGSYNEQFF. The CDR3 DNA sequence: TGCGCCAGCAGCTCGGCACAGGGGTCCTACAATGAGCAGTTCTTC. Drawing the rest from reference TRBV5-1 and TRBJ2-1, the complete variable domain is KAGVTQTPRYLIKTRGQQVTLSCSPISGHRSVSWYQQTPGQGLQFLFEYFSETQRNKGNFPGRFSGRQFSNSRSEMNVSTLELGDSALYLCASSSAQGSYNEQFFGPGTRLTVL.

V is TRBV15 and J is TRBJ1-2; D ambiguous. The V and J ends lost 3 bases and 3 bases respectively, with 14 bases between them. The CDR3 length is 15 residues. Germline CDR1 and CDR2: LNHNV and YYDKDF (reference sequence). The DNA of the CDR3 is TGTGCCACCAGCAGTGCAGGTAGATCCTACTATGGCTACACCTTC. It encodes CATSSAGRSYYGYTF. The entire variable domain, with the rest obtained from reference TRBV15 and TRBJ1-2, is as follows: DAMVIQNPRYQVTQFGKPVTLSCSQTLNHNVMYWYQQKSSQAPKLLFHYYDKDFNNEADTPDNFQSRRPNTSFCFLDIRSPGLGDTAMYLCATSSAGRSYYGYTFGSGTRLTVV.

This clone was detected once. The CDR3 spells CASRGGLDFTYEQYF. Here the CDR3 DNA reads TGTGCCAGCCGCGGGGGACTAGACTTTACCTACGAGCAGTACTTC. The gene calls are TRBV6-4 and TRBJ2-7, with 8 bases that match TRBD2. The CDR3 extends over 15 amino acids. The V gene end was trimmed by 8 bases and the J gene end by 2 bases; junction bases not matched to a gene: 11. Per the germline V gene, CDR1 is MRHNA and CDR2 is SNTAGT.